This TCR beta chain came from a study of CD8 T cells in ankylosing spondylitis. V was clipped by 5 bases and J by 4 bases; unmatched bases: 8. CDR3 length: 16 amino acids. The germline gives CDR1 LNHDA, CDR2 SQIVND (reference sequence). TCRdb reprocessed the 5' RACE reads via MiXCR and lists one record per CDR3 protein. Here the sample spans 150,000 to 200,000 distinct CDR3 sequences, 10% to 15% being singletons. The sample taken for sequencing was blood, either unsorted or a sorted T cell fraction (not recorded which). The gene calls are TRBV19 and TRBJ2-1, with 10 bases identical to TRBD2. The source is a female donor with ankylosing spondylitis or in good health (not recorded which). CDR3 bases: TGTGCCAGTAGTCGGCTTCTAGCGGGAGAGTACAATGAGCAGTTCTTC. Protein: CASSRLLAGEYNEQFF.